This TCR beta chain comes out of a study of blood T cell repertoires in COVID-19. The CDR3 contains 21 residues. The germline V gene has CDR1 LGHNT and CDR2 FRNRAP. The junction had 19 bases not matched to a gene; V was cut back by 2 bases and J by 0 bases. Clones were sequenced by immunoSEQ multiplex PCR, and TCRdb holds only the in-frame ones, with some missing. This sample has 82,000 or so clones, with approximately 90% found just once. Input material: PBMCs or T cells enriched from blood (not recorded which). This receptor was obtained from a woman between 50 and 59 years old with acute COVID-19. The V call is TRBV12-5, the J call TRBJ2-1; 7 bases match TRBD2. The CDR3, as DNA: TGTGCTAGTGGTTTGCCCACGGAGGTACTAGCGTACATTAGCTCCTACAATGAGCAGTTCTTC. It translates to CASGLPTEVLAYISSYNEQFF.